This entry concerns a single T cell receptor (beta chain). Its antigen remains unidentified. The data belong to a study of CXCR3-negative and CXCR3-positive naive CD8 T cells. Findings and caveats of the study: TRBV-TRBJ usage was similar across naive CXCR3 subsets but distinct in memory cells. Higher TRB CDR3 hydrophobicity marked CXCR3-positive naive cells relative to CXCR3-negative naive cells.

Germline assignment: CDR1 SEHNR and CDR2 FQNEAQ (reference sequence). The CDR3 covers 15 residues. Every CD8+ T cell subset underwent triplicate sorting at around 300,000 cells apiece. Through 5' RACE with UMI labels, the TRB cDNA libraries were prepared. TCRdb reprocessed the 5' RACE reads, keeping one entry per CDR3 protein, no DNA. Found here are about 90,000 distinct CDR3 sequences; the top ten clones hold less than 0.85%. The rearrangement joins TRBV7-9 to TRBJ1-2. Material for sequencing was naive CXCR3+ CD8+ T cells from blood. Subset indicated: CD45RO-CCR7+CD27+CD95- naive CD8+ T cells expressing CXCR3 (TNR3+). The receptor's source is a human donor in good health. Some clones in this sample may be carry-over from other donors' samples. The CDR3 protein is CASSLAPDDSHGYTF.